This T cell receptor beta chain appears in the sequencing data of a study of response to subunit inactivated influenza vaccine. Trimming cost V 1 base and J 9 bases; bases outside gene matches: 12. Germline V CDR1 and CDR2: LGHNA, YNFKEQ. The CDR3 is 16 residues long. TCRdb called the RT-PCR reads again in MiXCR, with one record for every CDR3 protein. The sample comprises 150,000 to 200,000 distinct CDR3 sequences, approximately 11% of which are singletons, and around 12% rests with the top ten. The study, taken as a whole, reports: T cells newly recruited by each seasonal influenza vaccination are few, the authors suggested.

This clonotype has ten or more counts. What it recognizes is unknown. This sequence joins TRBV4-2 and TRBJ2-1; TRBD2 aligns across 7 bases. The origin of this receptor is a man aged 45-65 years who received an inactivated influenza vaccine. The sample was non-naive T cells sorted from PBMCs, taken around seven weeks after vaccination. CDR3 bases: TGTGCCAGCAGCCAAGCCATGGGAGCCGGGGGGAGTGAGCAGTTCTTC. Amino acid sequence: CASSQAMGAGGSEQFF.